The clone carrying this T cell receptor beta chain turned up a few times. Its antigen is undetermined. Germline CDR1 and CDR2: LNHDA and SQIVND (reference sequence). This CDR3 is 15 amino acids long. V gave up 4 bases and J gave up 4 bases; unmatched junction bases: 7. The record originates from a study of early T cells in non-severe SARS-CoV-2 infection. Study conclusions and caveats: Anti-spike CD8 specificities were favored by VDJdb matching, whose results missed private and CD4 specificities.

TCRdb re-analysed the 5' RACE reads in MiXCR, keeping a single row per CDR3 protein. The sample has approximately 79,000 distinct CDR3 sequences, over 10% seen once. The chain has TRBV19 and TRBJ1-5; 7 bases line up with TRBD1. The receptor's source is an adult who was a healthcare worker with PCR-confirmed SARS-CoV-2 infection or an uninfected control (not recorded which). Sequencing used whole blood. CDR3 coding DNA: TGTGCCAGTAGTAGGACAGGCCTCATGAATCAGCCCCAGCATTTT. Translation: CASSRTGLMNQPQHF.